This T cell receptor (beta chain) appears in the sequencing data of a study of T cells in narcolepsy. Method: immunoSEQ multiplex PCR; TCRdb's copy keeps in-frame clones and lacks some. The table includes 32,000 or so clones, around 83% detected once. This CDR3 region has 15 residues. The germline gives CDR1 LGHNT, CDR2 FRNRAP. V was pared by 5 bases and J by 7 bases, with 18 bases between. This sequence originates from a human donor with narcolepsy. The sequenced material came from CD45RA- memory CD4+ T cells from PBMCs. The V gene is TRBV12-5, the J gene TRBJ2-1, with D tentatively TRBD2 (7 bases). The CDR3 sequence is CASGPGGGAGNEQFF. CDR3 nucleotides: TGTGCTAGTGGTCCCGGTGGGGGGGCCGGTAATGAGCAGTTCTTC.